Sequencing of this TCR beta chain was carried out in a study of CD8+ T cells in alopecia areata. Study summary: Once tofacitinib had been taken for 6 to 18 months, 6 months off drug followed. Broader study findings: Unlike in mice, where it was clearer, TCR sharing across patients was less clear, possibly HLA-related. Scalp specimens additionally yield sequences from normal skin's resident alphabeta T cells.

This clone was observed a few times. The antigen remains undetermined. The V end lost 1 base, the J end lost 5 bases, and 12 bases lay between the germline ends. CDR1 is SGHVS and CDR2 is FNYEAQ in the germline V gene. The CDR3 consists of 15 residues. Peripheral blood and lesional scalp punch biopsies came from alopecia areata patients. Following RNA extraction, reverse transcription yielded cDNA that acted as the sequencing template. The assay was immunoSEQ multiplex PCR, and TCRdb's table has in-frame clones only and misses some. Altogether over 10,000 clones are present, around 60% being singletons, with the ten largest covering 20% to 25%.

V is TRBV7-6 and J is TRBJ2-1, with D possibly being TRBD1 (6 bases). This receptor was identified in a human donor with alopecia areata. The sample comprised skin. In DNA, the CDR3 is TGTGCCAGCAGCTTAGTCGCCAGGGGACACAATGAGCAGTTCTTC. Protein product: CASSLVARGHNEQFF.